This T cell receptor beta chain was captured by sequencing in a study of T cells expressing NK-cell markers (dated by TCRdb to between 2020 and 2021). For the wider study: Three sorted T-cell subsets (CD3+CD56+NKG2C+, CD3+CD56+NKG2C- and CD3+CD56-NKG2C+) from about 8 donors had their TCR beta-chain repertoires profiled. Randomly selected healthy volunteers, three men and five women, were used as the eight sequenced donors. Among the eight sequenced donors, only one was HCMV-seronegative, while the other seven were HCMV-seropositive. Sequencing of the libraries produced 2 x 150 bp reads on Illumina HiSeq 2000/2500, MiSeq or NextSeq. The full study reports these points: In six donors, the dominant CD3+CD56+NKG2C+ clonotypes were among the top 10 CD8+ clonotypes and accounted for about 1.0-7.5% of CD8+ T cells. Those dominant clonotypes were again the most abundant among CD3+CD56-NKG2C+ cells in several donors, at roughly 28.3-65%. It remained unclear whether the expanded NKG2C-expressing T cell clones were specific for HCMV antigens.

HCMV-specific IgG was detected in serum with a commercial ELISA kit to determine HCMV serostatus. Ficoll density gradient centrifugation was used to isolate peripheral blood mononuclear cells from blood. The CDR3 numbers 16 residues from cysteine through phenylalanine. No DNA accompanies this entry. The germline V gene (reference sequence) provides CDR1 DFQATT and CDR2 SNEGSKA. A word on this clonotype: What this receptor recognizes is not known.

The run used an Illumina HiSeq 2000. 5'RACE template switching, by which a universal primer site and unique molecular identifiers were added, was used to make TCR beta cDNA libraries. cDNA synthesis was primed from the TCR beta constant segment and was followed by two successive PCR amplification steps. As for the original processing: MIGEC was used to demultiplex reads and group the reads by UMI, and MiTCR was used to assemble and quantify clonotypes. Only TCR cDNA sequences supported by at least two reads were kept to exclude erroneous sequences. The tcR package was used for downstream repertoire analysis, and clonotypes were matched across fractions by CDR3 nucleotide sequence plus V segment. VDJmatch was used to annotate antigen specificity against VDJdb, with one amino acid substitution in CDR3 allowed. The reads, reprocessed by TCRdb, yield one row per CDR3 protein sequence and no DNA. The V and J calls here are based on TCRdb, not the publication. The sample table includes a few hundred thousand distinct CDR3 sequences. The ten largest clonotypes hold roughly 5.4% of the sample.

The source of this sequence is a man aged 18 to 70 in good health. The receptor chain draws on TRBV20-1 and TRBJ2-1; there is no DNA to check the TCRdb D call of TRBD2. Source material: blood T cells: a sorted CD56 or NKG2C T cell subset, CD4+ or CD8+ T cells, or bulk PBMC T cells (not recorded which). The CDR3 corresponds to CSARDTGTASYNEQFF.